This entry features one TCR beta chain sequence. Its antigen remains unknown. This specimen comes from a study of graft-versus-host responses after intestinal transplantation. Study at large: Each recipient received a multivisceral, liver-intestinal, or isolated intestinal graft. Anti-thymocyte globulin induction preceded about 3 years of tacrolimus and steroid maintenance in all recipients.

Study outcomes and limitations: Some patients had graft-donor T cell macrochimerism. In their allografts, the ratios of graft-versus-host to host-versus-graft T cell clones were high. GvH clone levels peaked in circulation, and this peak was associated with early post-transplant HvG declines.

Assay used: immunoSEQ multiplex PCR; TCRdb lists only in-frame clones, some missing. This sample carries more than 95,000 clones, 80% to 95% of them seen once, and the ten largest clones take approximately 0.17%. Germline-derived CDR1 and CDR2 are MNHEY and SVGAGI. The V and J ends lost 4 bases and 11 bases respectively, with 11 bases between them. This CDR3 region has 11 residues. The chain combines TRBV6-5 with TRBJ2-5; weak D call: TRBD2 (6 bases). Source: unstimulated CD4+ T cells sorted from spleen or lymph node cells, taken before intestinal transplant. The origin of this receptor is a human donor who received an intestinal transplant. The CDR3: CASSSAREQYF. The CDR3 DNA reads TGTGCCAGCAGTTCGGCTCGGGAGCAGTACTTC.